Listed here is a single T cell receptor beta chain. The PCR had 60 Vbeta and 13 Jbeta primers. Original processing notes: An analysis performed later counted 75 million to 80 million unique TCR beta chains (approximately 10 million of them shared). Here immunoSEQ multiplex PCR was the method, and the copy in TCRdb shows in-frame clones only, minus some. That table supplies the V and J calls and clone size; D and trimming were determined from the DNA. The data contain about 210,000 clones, roughly 77% of them singletons. This sample was included in a study of cytomegalovirus exposure and HLA in healthy donors. Study-wide context: In an early release, HLA-typed donors contributed tens of millions of unique TCR sequences.

This CDR3 has 20 residues. Germline V lookup: CDR1 LNHNV, CDR2 YYDKDF (reference sequence). The ends lost 2 bases at V and 2 bases at J; junction bases unmatched: 12. The TCR comes from a man in his forties or fifties in good health and CMV-seropositive. Sequenced sample: PBMCs. This sequence joins TRBV15 and TRBJ2-3; 14 bases fit TRBD2. The CDR3, as DNA: TGTGCCACCAGCAGAACGGGACTAGCGGGAGCCAGCTGGGTCACAGATACGCAGTATTTT. The encoded protein is CATSRTGLAGASWVTDTQYF.